A selection of T cell receptor beta chains follows, all from one sample in a study of cytomegalovirus exposure and HLA in healthy donors. Some clones are missing from TCRdb's copy, which holds only in-frame ones; the method was immunoSEQ multiplex PCR. In the table there are around 160,000 clones, under 95% of which are singletons. Sequences were obtained from PBMCs. The origin of the receptors is a woman under 30 in good health and CMV-seropositive. Both conserved end residues are part of each CDR3. A D gene is named only where the DNA matches it firmly. A clone size is listed for some rows: how often the clone was seen (once, few, many), or a class if it is expanded.

>-|-|TRBJ2-7|15|TRBV7-2
CASSPPGVVNYEQYF
TGTGCCAGCAGCCCTCCCGGGGTAGTCAACTACGAGCAGTACTTC
>TRBD1|-|TRBJ1-2|15|TRBV19
CASSPAPGGLSGYTF
TGTGCCAGTAGTCCGGCTCCAGGGGGCTTGTCTGGCTACACCTTC
>-|-|TRBJ2-7|17|TRBV15
CATSRVYQKGVAYEQYF
TGTGCCACCAGCAGAGTATACCAGAAGGGAGTCGCCTACGAGCAGTACTTC
>TRBD1|-|TRBJ2-7|13|TRBV7-9
CASGTGAGYEQYF
TGTGCCAGCGGGACAGGGGCCGGCTACGAGCAGTACTTC
>-|-|TRBJ2-1|16|TRBV5-1
CASSLAGQISGDEQFF
TGCGCCAGCAGCTTGGCGGGACAGATTAGCGGCGATGAGCAGTTCTTC
>TRBD2|-|TRBJ2-7|16|TRBV7-2
CASSRRTSGGPYEQYF
TGTGCCAGCAGCCGGAGGACTAGCGGGGGGCCCTACGAGCAGTACTTC
>TRBD1|-|TRBJ2-7|12|TRBV5-6
CASSYRGYEQYF
TGTGCCAGCAGCTACAGGGGCTACGAGCAGTACTTC
>TRBD1|few|TRBJ1-5|14|TRBV25-1
CASSGTGGNQPQHF
TGTGCCAGCAGTGGGACAGGGGGCAATCAGCCCCAGCATTTT
>TRBD2|-|TRBJ2-2|16|TRBV4-1
CASSRGLAGGTGELFF
TGCGCCAGCAGCCGCGGACTAGCGGGGGGAACCGGGGAGCTGTTTTTT
>TRBD1|-|TRBJ1-2|11|TRBV29-1
CSVTGEDGYTF
TGCAGCGTTACAGGGGAGGATGGCTACACCTTC
>-|once|TRBJ2-7|14|TRBV29-1
CSVEVTGSGYEQYF
TGCAGCGTTGAAGTCACAGGGAGCGGATACGAGCAGTACTTC
>-|-|TRBJ2-2|15|TRBV19
CASSIVGANTGELFF
TGTGCCAGTAGTATCGTAGGGGCGAACACCGGGGAGCTGTTTTTT
>TRBD1|-|TRBJ2-7|15|TRBV7-9
CASSRDWDRGQEQYF
TGTGCCAGCAGCCGAGACTGGGACAGGGGGCAAGAGCAGTACTTC
>-|few|TRBJ1-5|20|TRBV4-1
CASSQDMATSNRNSNQPQHF
TGCGCCAGCAGCCAAGATATGGCGACATCAAACAGGAATAGCAATCAGCCCCAGCATTTT
>TRBD1|-|TRBJ2-7|14|TRBV5-1
CASSSGTGANEQYF
TGCGCCAGCAGCTCCGGGACAGGGGCTAACGAGCAGTACTTC
>-|-|TRBJ1-2|14|TRBV5-6
CASTLWGGAFGYTF
TGTGCCAGCACCCTCTGGGGGGGCGCGTTTGGCTACACCTTC
>TRBD1|-|TRBJ1-5|14|TRBV6-1
CASRVDRVNQPQHF
TGTGCCAGCAGGGTGGACAGGGTCAATCAGCCCCAGCATTTT
>-|-|TRBJ1-3|15|TRBV6-5
CASQPFRGSGNTIYF
TGTGCCTCTCAACCCTTCAGGGGATCTGGAAACACCATATATTTT
>-|few|TRBJ2-7|13|TRBV4-2
CASSQTGGEAQYF
TGTGCCAGCAGCCAAACAGGGGGGGAAGCGCAGTACTTC
>-|-|TRBJ2-7|11|TRBV29-1
CSVRGETEQYF
TGCAGCGTCAGGGGCGAGACCGAGCAGTACTTC
>-|-|TRBJ1-1|11|TRBV29-1
CSASGGTEAFF
TGCAGCGCCTCCGGGGGTACTGAAGCTTTCTTT
>TRBD1|few|TRBJ2-7|14|TRBV10-3
CAIRENRGPYEQYF
TGTGCCATCAGGGAGAACAGGGGACCCTACGAGCAGTACTTC
>-|-|TRBJ2-5|13|TRBV5-1
CASSLSGVETQYF
TGCGCCAGCAGCTTGTCAGGGGTGGAGACCCAGTACTTC
>-|-|TRBJ2-7|15|TRBV7-9
CASSSRVTGSYEQYF
TGTGCCAGCAGCTCGCGAGTGACAGGCTCCTACGAGCAGTACTTC
>TRBD1|-|TRBJ1-1|15|TRBV5-1
CASIDRGQGGTEAFF
TGCGCCAGCATCGATAGGGGACAGGGGGGCACTGAAGCTTTCTTT
>-|-|TRBJ2-7|14|TRBV7-2
CASSFGHSSYEQYF
TGTGCCAGCAGCTTTGGGCATAGCTCCTACGAGCAGTACTTC
>TRBD2|-|TRBJ2-1|14|TRBV6-5
CASRSGGAGNEQFF
TGTGCCAGCAGAAGCGGGGGGGCAGGGAATGAGCAGTTCTTC
>TRBD2|-|TRBJ2-7|13|TRBV6-5
CASSYNSGRWEYF
TGTGCCAGCAGTTATAATAGCGGGAGGTGGGAGTACTTC
>-|-|TRBJ1-4|12|TRBV5-6
CASSLGGEKLFF
TGTGCCAGCAGCCTCGGAGGTGAAAAACTGTTTTTT
>TRBD1|-|TRBJ2-7|17|TRBV25-1
CASSEFGPGTDSYEQYF
TGTGCCAGCAGTGAATTTGGGCCGGGGACAGACTCCTACGAGCAGTACTTC
>-|-|TRBJ1-6|14|TRBV7-9
CASSRGQSESPLHF
TGTGCCAGCAGCCGTGGCCAGTCCGAATCACCCCTCCACTTT
>TRBD2|-|TRBJ2-7|15|TRBV28
CASTEVFSGSREQYF
TGTGCCAGCACCGAGGTCTTTAGCGGGAGTCGCGAGCAGTACTTC
>-|-|TRBJ2-7|14|TRBV28
CASSLHLRGDEQYF
TGTGCCAGCAGTTTACACCTCAGGGGTGACGAGCAGTACTTC
>TRBD1|-|TRBJ1-4|15|TRBV25-1
CASSEFDRGNEKLFF
TGTGCCAGCAGTGAATTCGACAGGGGCAATGAAAAACTGTTTTTT
>TRBD2|-|TRBJ2-3|13|TRBV30
CAWSPAGADTQYF
TGTGCCTGGAGTCCAGCGGGGGCAGATACGCAGTATTTT
>TRBD1|few|TRBJ2-7|15|TRBV12-5
CASAPSGQGTYEQYF
TGTGCTAGTGCCCCCTCCGGACAGGGAACCTACGAGCAGTACTTC
>-|-|TRBJ1-3|16|TRBV5-1
CASSLGRGTTGNTIYF
TGCGCCAGCAGCTTGGGCAGGGGTACGACTGGAAACACCATATATTTT
>TRBD2|-|TRBJ2-1|14|TRBV11-1
CASSSLLAGSEQFF
TGTGCCAGCAGCTCCCTACTAGCGGGTTCAGAGCAGTTCTTC
>-|-|TRBJ1-2|13|TRBV27
CASSLGRLYGYTF
TGTGCCAGCAGTTTGGGCAGATTATATGGCTACACCTTC
>TRBD2|-|TRBJ2-2|16|TRBV11-3
CASSSVAGGLNGELFF
TGTGCCAGCAGCTCCGTCGCGGGAGGGCTTAACGGGGAGCTGTTTTTT
>-|-|TRBJ2-2|15|TRBV5-1
CASSLVWEEAGELFF
TGCGCCAGCAGCTTGGTGTGGGAGGAGGCCGGGGAGCTGTTTTTT
>TRBD2|-|TRBJ2-7|14|TRBV28
CASSPRGRAGEQYF
TGTGCCAGCAGTCCTCGCGGGAGGGCGGGCGAGCAGTACTTC
>-|-|TRBJ2-7|14|TRBV27
CASSLIGGGYEQYF
TGTGCCAGCAGTTTAATAGGTGGGGGGTACGAGCAGTACTTC
>-|-|TRBJ2-5|13|TRBV19
CASTGIVGETQYF
TGTGCCAGCACCGGGATTGTGGGGGAGACCCAGTACTTC
>TRBD2|-|TRBJ2-1|16|TRBV15
CATTLIPGAGGGGQFF
TGTGCCACCACCTTAATCCCAGGAGCGGGAGGGGGAGGGCAGTTCTTC
>-|-|TRBJ2-5|13|TRBV18
CASSPGLGETQYF
TGTGCCAGCTCACCGGGACTCGGCGAGACCCAGTACTTC
>-|-|TRBJ2-5|14|TRBV21-1
CASSTASRTETQYF
TGTGCCAGCAGCACAGCCAGTCGAACGGAGACCCAGTACTTC
>TRBD2|-|TRBJ2-1|14|TRBV7-3
CASSRLAGVNEQFF
TGTGCCAGCAGTCGACTAGCGGGAGTCAATGAGCAGTTCTTC
>TRBD2|-|TRBJ2-3|17|TRBV4-1
CASSQEGQRGLTDTQYF
TGCGCCAGCAGCCAAGAAGGACAGCGGGGGTTAACAGATACGCAGTATTTT
>-|-|TRBJ2-2|13|TRBV19
CASSLYSTGELFF
TGTGCCAGTAGTTTATACTCCACCGGGGAGCTGTTTTTT
>TRBD2|-|TRBJ2-1|15|TRBV6-1
CASSELAGAYNEQFF
TGTGCCAGCAGTGAACTAGCGGGAGCCTACAATGAGCAGTTCTTC
>-|-|TRBJ1-1|13|TRBV28
CASSFSGRTEAFF
TGTGCCAGCAGTTTTTCGGGTCGGACTGAAGCTTTCTTT
>-|-|TRBJ1-5|15|TRBV2
CASSEDGGRNQPQHF
TGTGCCAGCAGTGAAGACGGAGGGAGGAATCAGCCCCAGCATTTT